Listed here are 3 T cell receptor beta chains from one sample, sequenced in a study of cytomegalovirus exposure and HLA in healthy donors (dated by TCRdb to the late 2010s). Library preparation was by the immunoSEQ multiplex PCR assay. The multiplex PCR relied on a mix of 60 forward primers for TCR Vbeta segments and 13 reverse primers for TCR Jbeta segments. This is the immuneACCESS table as TCRdb keeps it, with only in-frame sequences that have V and J called. A part of the clones is gone; compared with another copy, unresolved V genes explain less than half, and the rest is unexplained. The data table for this sample lists approximately 110,000 clones. In total, the top ten clones hold approximately 2.6% of the sample. Input material: PBMCs. These receptors all come from a man aged 25-45 years in good health and CMV-seronegative.

The DNA for the CDR3 is TGTGCCAGTTACCCCAGGGTCGCAGGGGCCAACGTCCTGACTTTC. This encodes CASYPRVAGANVLTF. V and J are TRBV19 and TRBJ2-6, with D perhaps matching TRBD1 (5 bases). This CDR3 has 15 residues. Germline V gene sequence: CDR1 LNHDA, CDR2 SQIVND (reference sequence). The V end lost 8 bases, the J end lost 4 bases, and 15 bases lay between the germline ends.

The rearrangement links TRBV7-9 to TRBJ2-1; D gene uncertain. Between the trimmed V and J ends, which lost 3 bases and 5 bases, there was a span of 5 bases. The CDR3 consists of 12 residues. CDR1 is SEHNR, CDR2 FQNEAQ, per germline (reference sequence). As DNA, the CDR3 is TGTGCCAGCAGCTTGGGCGACAATGAGCAGTTCTTC. This translates into CASSLGDNEQFF.

This rearrangement joins TRBV7-3 to TRBJ2-1; 8 positions match TRBD2. With 5 bases clipped from V and 6 bases from J, the junction kept 12 bases outside the gene matches. Germline V gene data show CDR1 as SGHTA and CDR2 as FQGTGA. This CDR3 has 16 residues. CDR3 residues: CASSALAGVEGNEQFF. The CDR3 DNA reads TGTGCCAGCAGCGCGCTAGCGGGTGTTGAGGGCAATGAGCAGTTCTTC.